The clone carrying this T cell receptor beta chain showed up just a few times. As yet, its antigen is unknown. Every ophthalmopathy donor presented moderate-to-severe activity, CAS ≥3, NOSPECS ≥4 and duration under 3 months. This CDR3 region has 15 residues. J lost 4 bases, V lost 1 base, and 6 bases had no gene match. Germline V lookup: CDR1 SGHTS, CDR2 YDEGEE. The record originates from a study of Graves' ophthalmopathy and Graves' hyperthyroidism. Study findings and constraints: Appearing in blood as well were most expanded thyroid clonotypes above 0.001 frequency. Distinction of ophthalmopathy from stable hyperthyroidism by a 13-signature model reached roughly 85% sensitivity and approximately 81% specificity.

RNA transcripts were the source from which TCR beta CDR3 regions were amplified. The workflow started with a first-round RT-PCR run with HTBI primers and then moved on to a second-round multiplex PCR. MiXCR, run by TCRdb on the multiplex PCR reads, gives a single entry per CDR3 protein. This table has about 740,000 distinct CDR3 sequences, approximately 40% appearing once. This TCR came from an adult man with Graves' ophthalmopathy. The V call is TRBV5-8, the J call TRBJ2-5, with TRBD2 matching 8 bases. The material sequenced was peripheral blood. Here the CDR3 reads CASSLISSGSETQYF. In nucleotides, the CDR3 is TGTGCCAGCAGCTTGATATCTAGCGGGTCAGAGACCCAGTACTTC.